This T cell receptor (beta chain) comes out of a study of blood T cell repertoires in COVID-19. Study information: Samples taken during acute and convalescent COVID-19 were collected in the United States, Italy and Spain. T cells, B-cell-depleted T cells, or PBMCs supplied cDNA or gDNA.

Germline V gene sequence: CDR1 KGHSH, CDR2 LQKENI. This CDR3 spans 15 amino acids. The ends lost 3 bases at V and 1 base at J; junction bases unmatched: 5. As processed by the authors: Using reference gene primer amplification, nucleated cell counts were estimated. Only in-frame clones appear in the TCRdb table, and some are missing; sequencing was by immunoSEQ multiplex PCR. D and trimming were read from the DNA, whereas the V and J calls and clone size are those reported in that table. The sample includes some 160,000 clones, around 89% of them seen just once. The sample comprised peripheral blood. V and J are TRBV18 and TRBJ2-5, with 7 bases lining up with TRBD2. The sequence derives from a woman aged 60 to 75 with active COVID-19. The CDR3 DNA reads TGTGCCAGCTCACCGCTAGCGGACTTCCAAGAGACCCAGTACTTC. Encoded protein: CASSPLADFQETQYF.